This is a list of T cell receptor beta chains from one sample in a study of blood T cell repertoires in COVID-19. Method: immunoSEQ multiplex PCR; TCRdb's copy keeps in-frame clones and lacks some. The sample records about 270,000 clones, under 90% being singletons. Sequencing was carried out using peripheral blood. These receptors all come from a woman aged 55-69 years with active or convalescent COVID-19. CDR3s include the opening cysteine and the closing phenylalanine or tryptophan. The D gene is left open where the match is weak. Not every row has a clone size; where given, it reads once, few, many or a size class.

clone size	V gene	J gene	D gene	CDR3 DNA	CDR3 protein
.	TRBV6-6	TRBJ1-1	TRBD1	TGTGCCAGCAGCCCCGGACAGGGACCTATGAACACTGAAGCTTTCTTT	CASSPGQGPMNTEAFF
.	TRBV29-1	TRBJ1-2	.	TGCAGCGCCCGGGGGGTTGGCTACACCTTC	CSARGVGYTF
.	TRBV7-6	TRBJ2-3	.	TGTGCCAGCAGCTTAAATCAGAACACAGATACGCAGTATTTT	CASSLNQNTDTQYF
.	TRBV19	TRBJ2-7	TRBD1	TGTGCCAGTAGTCAGGTTCCGGGACAGGGCACCTACGAGCAGTACTTC	CASSQVPGQGTYEQYF
once	TRBV4-3	TRBJ1-3	.	TGCGCCAGCAGCCAAAGTGCCCTCCCCCCGAGGTCTGGAAACACCATATATTTT	CASSQSALPPRSGNTIYF
.	TRBV7-8	TRBJ2-5	TRBD2	TGTGCCAGCAGCTCCACTAGCGTCCAAGAGACCCAGTACTTC	CASSSTSVQETQYF
.	TRBV7-3	TRBJ2-1	TRBD1	TGTGCCAGCAGCCGGGACAGCTCCTACAATGAGCAGTTCTTC	CASSRDSSYNEQFF
.	TRBV14	TRBJ2-3	TRBD2	TGTGCCAGCAGCCACCCTTGGCGGGGGGCGGATACGCAGTATTTT	CASSHPWRGADTQYF
.	TRBV10-3	TRBJ2-1	.	TGTGCCATCAAGTCGGGTTTCGATGAGCAGTTCTTC	CAIKSGFDEQFF
.	TRBV3-1/TRBV3-2	TRBJ2-5	.	TGTGCCAGCAGCCCCCGAGGGGGGGGCCTCCAAGAGACCCAGTACTTC	CASSPRGGGLQETQYF
.	TRBV6-5	TRBJ1-2	TRBD1	TGTGCCAGCAGTACCCAGGGGGTCGCTGGCTACACCTTC	CASSTQGVAGYTF
.	TRBV2	TRBJ2-2	.	TGTGCCAGCAGTTTGGGTGCGGGGCAGAACACCGGGGAGCTGTTTTTT	CASSLGAGQNTGELFF
.	TRBV5-6	TRBJ1-2	.	TGTGCCAGCAGCTTGGGGGGAGTCTGGGGATCTAATGGCTACACCTTC	CASSLGGVWGSNGYTF
.	TRBV5-4	TRBJ2-5	.	TGTGCCAGCAGCTTGGGCGGCAGCCGAAGTGGGACCCAGTACTTC	CASSLGGSRSGTQYF
.	TRBV7-3	TRBJ2-3	TRBD2	TGTGCCAGCAGCTTCGCTAGCGGGGGAGGCGATACGCAGTATTTT	CASSFASGGGDTQYF
.	TRBV19	TRBJ2-2	.	TGTGCCAGTAGTATTTGGTCGGGCACCGGGGAGCTGTTTTTT	CASSIWSGTGELFF
.	TRBV19	TRBJ1-5	TRBD1	TGTGCCAGTAGTATGATTGGCAGGGGGGAGCCCCAGCATTTT	CASSMIGRGEPQHF
.	TRBV15	TRBJ2-7	.	TGTGCCACCAGCAGAGAGGGCCAGGACTACGAGCAGTACTTC	CATSREGQDYEQYF
.	TRBV11-1	TRBJ2-5	.	TGTGCCAGCAGCGCACTTAAGTTTTTCGGGACCCAGTACTTC	CASSALKFFGTQYF
.	TRBV9	TRBJ2-5	TRBD2	TGTGCCAGCAGCGTGGGGAGCGGGGCGATCCAAGAGACCCAGTACTTC	CASSVGSGAIQETQYF
.	TRBV13	TRBJ1-1	TRBD1	TGTGCCAGCAGCTTAGGTCGGACAGGGGTCGGGACTGAAGCTTTCTTT	CASSLGRTGVGTEAFF
.	TRBV6-6	TRBJ1-5	TRBD1	TGTGCCAGCAGTTCGGGACAGGGGGGACAGCCCCAGCATTTT	CASSSGQGGQPQHF
.	TRBV5-6	TRBJ1-4	TRBD1	TGTGCCAGCAGCTTGCGGACAGGGAGTAATGAAAAACTGTTTTTT	CASSLRTGSNEKLFF
.	TRBV6-5	TRBJ2-7	TRBD1	TGTGCCAGCAGCCGGACAGGGGGACCCTACGAGCAGTACTTC	CASSRTGGPYEQYF
.	TRBV28	TRBJ1-5	.	TGTGCCAGCAGTTTCCCGGGGAGCAATCAGCCCCAGCATTTT	CASSFPGSNQPQHF
.	TRBV6-5	TRBJ2-4	.	TGTGCCAGCAGTTATGGCAAACCCGGGAACATTCAGTACTTC	CASSYGKPGNIQYF
.	TRBV4-2	TRBJ1-1	TRBD1	TGTGCCAGCGCCCCGTGGGACAGTCAAACTGAAGCTTTCTTT	CASAPWDSQTEAFF
.	TRBV5-1	TRBJ2-7	TRBD1	TGCGCCAGCAGCTCTTTGACAGGGGTGTCGGGAGAGCAGTACTTC	CASSSLTGVSGEQYF
once	TRBV27	TRBJ1-3	TRBD1	TGTGCCAGCAGTTTGGGACAGGGTCGTGGAAACACCATATATTTT	CASSLGQGRGNTIYF
.	TRBV10-2	TRBJ1-5	.	TGCGCCAGCAGTGAGTCGAACAGGATCCAGCCCCAGCATTTT	CASSESNRIQPQHF
.	TRBV4-1	TRBJ2-3	.	TGCGCCAGCAGCCAAGGCCAGGGCCCTTTAGGGAATACGCAGTATTTT	CASSQGQGPLGNTQYF
.	TRBV4-1	TRBJ1-1	.	TGCGCCAGCAGCCACCCAGGACAGCCCGACCATTTCAACACTGAAGCTTTCTTT	CASSHPGQPDHFNTEAFF
.	TRBV10-3	TRBJ2-3	TRBD1	TGTGCCGGAGCCGTCGGGACAGAAGAGATAGATACGCAGTATTTT	CAGAVGTEEIDTQYF
.	TRBV2	TRBJ1-2	.	TGTGCCAGCAGTGAAGCGATCGTCGGGGGCTATGGCTACACCTTC	CASSEAIVGGYGYTF